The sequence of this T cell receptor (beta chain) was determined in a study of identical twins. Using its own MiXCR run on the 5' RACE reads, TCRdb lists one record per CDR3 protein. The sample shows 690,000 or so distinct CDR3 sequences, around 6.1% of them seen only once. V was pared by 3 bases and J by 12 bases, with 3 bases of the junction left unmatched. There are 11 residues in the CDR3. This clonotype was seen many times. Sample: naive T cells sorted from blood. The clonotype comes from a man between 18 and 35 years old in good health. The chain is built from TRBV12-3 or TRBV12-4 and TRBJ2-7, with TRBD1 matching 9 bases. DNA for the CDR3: TGTGCCAGCAGTTTTGGGGACAGGGTGTACTTC. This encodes CASSFGDRVYF.